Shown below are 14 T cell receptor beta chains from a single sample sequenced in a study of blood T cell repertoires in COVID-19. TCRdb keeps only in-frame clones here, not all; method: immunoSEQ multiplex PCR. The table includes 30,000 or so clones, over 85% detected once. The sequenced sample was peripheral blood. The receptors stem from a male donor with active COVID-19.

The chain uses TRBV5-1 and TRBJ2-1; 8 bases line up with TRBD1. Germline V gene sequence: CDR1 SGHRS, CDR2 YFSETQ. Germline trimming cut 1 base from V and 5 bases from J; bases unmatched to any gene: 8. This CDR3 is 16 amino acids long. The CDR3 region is CASSLFRTGRNNEQFF. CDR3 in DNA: TGCGCCAGCAGCTTGTTTAGGACAGGGCGGAACAATGAGCAGTTCTTC.

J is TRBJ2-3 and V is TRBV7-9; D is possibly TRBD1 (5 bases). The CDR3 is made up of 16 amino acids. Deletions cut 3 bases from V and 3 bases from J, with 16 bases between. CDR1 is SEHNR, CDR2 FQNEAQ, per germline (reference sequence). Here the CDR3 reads CASSLISAAGTDTQYF. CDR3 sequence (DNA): TGTGCCAGCAGCTTGATCTCCGCGGCAGGGACAGATACGCAGTATTTT.

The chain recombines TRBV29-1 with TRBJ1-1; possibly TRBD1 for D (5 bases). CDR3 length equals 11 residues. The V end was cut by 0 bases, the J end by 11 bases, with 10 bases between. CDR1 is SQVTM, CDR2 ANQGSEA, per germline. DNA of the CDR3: TGCAGCGTTGAAGAGGGGGGGAAGGCTTTCTTT. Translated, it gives CSVEEGGKAFF.

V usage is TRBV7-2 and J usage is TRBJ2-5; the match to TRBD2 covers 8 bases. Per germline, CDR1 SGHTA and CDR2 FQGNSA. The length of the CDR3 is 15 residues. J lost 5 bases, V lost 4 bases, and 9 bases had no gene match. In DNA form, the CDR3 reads TGTGCCAGCAGCTATCGCGGGGGGCGGGTGGAGACCCAGTACTTC. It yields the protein CASSYRGGRVETQYF.

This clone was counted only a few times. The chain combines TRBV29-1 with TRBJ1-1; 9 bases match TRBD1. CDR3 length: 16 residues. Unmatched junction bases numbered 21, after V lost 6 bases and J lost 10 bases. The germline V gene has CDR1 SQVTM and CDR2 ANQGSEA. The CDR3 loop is CSVYTRQGVSKEGAFF. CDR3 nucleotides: TGCAGCGTCTATACCCGACAGGGGGTCTCGAAAGAGGGAGCTTTCTTT.

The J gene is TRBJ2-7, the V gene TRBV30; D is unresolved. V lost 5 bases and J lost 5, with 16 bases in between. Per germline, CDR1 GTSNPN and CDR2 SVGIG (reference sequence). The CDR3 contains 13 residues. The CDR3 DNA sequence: TGTGCCTGGGATTTCGGTGCGAGAAACGAGCAGTACTTC. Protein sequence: CAWDFGARNEQYF.

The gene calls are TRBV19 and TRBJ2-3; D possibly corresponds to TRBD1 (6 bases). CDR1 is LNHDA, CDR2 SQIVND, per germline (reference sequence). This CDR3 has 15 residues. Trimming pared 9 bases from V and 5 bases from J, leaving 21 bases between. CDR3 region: CASQTGTKGRDTQYF. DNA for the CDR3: TGTGCCAGCCAAACCGGGACAAAGGGAAGAGATACGCAGTATTTT.

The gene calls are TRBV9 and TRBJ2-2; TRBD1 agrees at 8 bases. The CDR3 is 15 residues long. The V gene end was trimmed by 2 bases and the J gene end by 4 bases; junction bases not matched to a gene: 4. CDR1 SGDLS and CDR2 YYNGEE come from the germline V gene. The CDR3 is CASSVQGAATGELFF. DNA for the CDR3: TGTGCCAGCAGCGTGCAGGGGGCGGCCACCGGGGAGCTGTTTTTT.

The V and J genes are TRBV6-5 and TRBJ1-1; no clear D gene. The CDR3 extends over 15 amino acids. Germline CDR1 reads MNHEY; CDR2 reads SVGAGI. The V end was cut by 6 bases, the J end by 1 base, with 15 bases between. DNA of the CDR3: TGTGCCAGCAGCCCCAGAGGTTTCGGGAACACTGAAGCTTTCTTT. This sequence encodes CASSPRGFGNTEAFF.

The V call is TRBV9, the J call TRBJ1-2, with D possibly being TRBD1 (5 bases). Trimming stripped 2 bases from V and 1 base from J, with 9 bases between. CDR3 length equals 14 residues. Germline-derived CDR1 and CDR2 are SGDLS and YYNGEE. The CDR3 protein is CASSVPGRNYGYTF. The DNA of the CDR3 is TGTGCCAGCAGCGTCCCAGGGCGTAACTATGGCTACACCTTC.

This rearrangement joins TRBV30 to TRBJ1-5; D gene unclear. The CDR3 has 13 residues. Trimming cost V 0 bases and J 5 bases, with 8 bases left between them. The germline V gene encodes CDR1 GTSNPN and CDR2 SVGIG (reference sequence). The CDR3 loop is CAWSVPPDQPQHF. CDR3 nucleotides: TGTGCCTGGAGTGTACCCCCAGATCAGCCCCAGCATTTT.

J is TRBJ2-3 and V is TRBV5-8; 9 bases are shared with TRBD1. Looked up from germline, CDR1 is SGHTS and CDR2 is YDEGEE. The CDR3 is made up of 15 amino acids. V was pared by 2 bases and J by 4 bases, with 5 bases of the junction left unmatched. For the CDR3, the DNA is TGTGCCAGCAGCTTTCCCGGACAGGGGTCAGATACGCAGTATTTT. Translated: CASSFPGQGSDTQYF.

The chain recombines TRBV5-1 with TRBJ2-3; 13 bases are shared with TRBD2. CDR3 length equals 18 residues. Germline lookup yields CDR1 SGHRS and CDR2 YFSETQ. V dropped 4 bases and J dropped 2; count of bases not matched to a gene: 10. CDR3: CASSPGLAGVLITDTQYF. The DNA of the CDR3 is TGCGCCAGCAGCCCAGGACTAGCGGGGGTGCTGATCACAGATACGCAGTATTTT.

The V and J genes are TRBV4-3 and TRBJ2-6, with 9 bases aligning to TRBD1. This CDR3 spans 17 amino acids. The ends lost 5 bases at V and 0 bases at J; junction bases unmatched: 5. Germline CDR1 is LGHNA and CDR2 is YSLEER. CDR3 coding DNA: TGCGCCAGCAGCTCCGGACAGGGGAGCTCTGGGGCCAACGTCCTGACTTTC. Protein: CASSSGQGSSGANVLTF.